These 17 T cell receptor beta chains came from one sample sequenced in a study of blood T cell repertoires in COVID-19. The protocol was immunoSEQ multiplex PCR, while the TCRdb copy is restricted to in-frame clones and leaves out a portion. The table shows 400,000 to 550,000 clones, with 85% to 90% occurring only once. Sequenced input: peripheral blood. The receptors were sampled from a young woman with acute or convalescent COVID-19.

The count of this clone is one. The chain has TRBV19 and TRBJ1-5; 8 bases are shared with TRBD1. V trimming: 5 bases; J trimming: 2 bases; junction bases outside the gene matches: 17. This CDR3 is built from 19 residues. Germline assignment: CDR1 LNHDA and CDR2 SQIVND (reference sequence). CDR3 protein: CASSVQTGAFFRGNQPQHF. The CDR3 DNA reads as TGTGCCAGTAGTGTACAGACAGGGGCTTTCTTTCGGGGCAATCAGCCCCAGCATTTT.

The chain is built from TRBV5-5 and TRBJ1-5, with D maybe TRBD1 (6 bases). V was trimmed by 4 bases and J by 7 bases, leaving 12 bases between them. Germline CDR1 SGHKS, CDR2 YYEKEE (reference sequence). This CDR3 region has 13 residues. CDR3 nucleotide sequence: TGTGCCAGCAGCAGGACAGTGGACCAGCCCCAGCATTTT. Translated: CASSRTVDQPQHF.

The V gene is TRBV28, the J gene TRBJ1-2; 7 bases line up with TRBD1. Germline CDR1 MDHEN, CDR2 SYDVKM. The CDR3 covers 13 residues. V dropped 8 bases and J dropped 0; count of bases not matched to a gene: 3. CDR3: CASGTAANYGYTF. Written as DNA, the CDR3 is TGTGCCAGCGGGACAGCTGCTAACTATGGCTACACCTTC.

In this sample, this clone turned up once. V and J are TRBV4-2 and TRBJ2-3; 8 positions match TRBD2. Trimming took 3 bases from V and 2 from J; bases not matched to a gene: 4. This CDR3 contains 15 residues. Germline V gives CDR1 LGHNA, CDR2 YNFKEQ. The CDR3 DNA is TGTGCCAGCAGCCACCGGGGACTAGTCACAGATACGCAGTATTTT. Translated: CASSHRGLVTDTQYF.

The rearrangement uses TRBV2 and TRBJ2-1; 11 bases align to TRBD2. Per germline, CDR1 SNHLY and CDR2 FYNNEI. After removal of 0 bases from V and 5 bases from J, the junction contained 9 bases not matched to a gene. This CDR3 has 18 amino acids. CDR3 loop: CASSEAVIAGGHHNEQFF. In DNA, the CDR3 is TGTGCCAGCAGTGAAGCGGTAATAGCGGGGGGGCACCACAATGAGCAGTTCTTC.

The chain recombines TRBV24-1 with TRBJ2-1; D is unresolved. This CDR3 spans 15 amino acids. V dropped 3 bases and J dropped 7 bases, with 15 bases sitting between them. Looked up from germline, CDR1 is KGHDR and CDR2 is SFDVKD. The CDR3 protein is CATSDKSLSINEQFF. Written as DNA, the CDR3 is TGTGCCACCAGTGATAAGTCCCTATCGATAAATGAGCAGTTCTTC.

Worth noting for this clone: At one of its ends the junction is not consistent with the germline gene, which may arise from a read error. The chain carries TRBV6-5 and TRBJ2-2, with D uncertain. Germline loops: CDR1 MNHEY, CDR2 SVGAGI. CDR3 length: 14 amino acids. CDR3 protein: CASSDSRVSGELFF. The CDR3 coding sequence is TGTGCCAGCAGTGACTCTCGGGTGAGCGGGGAGCTGTTTTTT.

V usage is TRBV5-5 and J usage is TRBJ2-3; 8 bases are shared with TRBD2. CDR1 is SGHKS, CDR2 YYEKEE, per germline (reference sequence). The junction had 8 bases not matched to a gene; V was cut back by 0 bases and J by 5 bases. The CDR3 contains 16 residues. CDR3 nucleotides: TGTGCCAGCAGCTTGGCGGGGGGGGCGTTGGGAGATACGCAGTATTTT. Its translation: CASSLAGGALGDTQYF.

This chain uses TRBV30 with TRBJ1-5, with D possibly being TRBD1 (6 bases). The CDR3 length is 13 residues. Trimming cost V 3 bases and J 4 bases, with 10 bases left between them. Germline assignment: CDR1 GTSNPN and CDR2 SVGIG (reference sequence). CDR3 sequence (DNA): TGTGCCTGGAGCCCTGACAGGAATCAGCCCCAGCATTTT. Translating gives CAWSPDRNQPQHF. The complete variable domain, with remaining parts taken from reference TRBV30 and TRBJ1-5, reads SQTIHQWPATLVQPVGSPLSLECTVEGTSNPNLYWYRQAAGRGLQLLFYSVGIGQISSEVPQNLSASRPQDRQFILSSKKLLLSDSGFYLCAWSPDRNQPQHFGDGTRLSIL.

The CDR3 region has the DNA TGCGCCAGCAGCCCGACAGGCAATCAGCCCCAGCATTTT. This gives the protein CASSPTGNQPQHF. The V and J genes are TRBV5-1 and TRBJ1-5; D is perhaps TRBD1 (5 bases). The germline V gene has CDR1 SGHRS and CDR2 YFSETQ. Between the trimmed V and J ends, which lost 4 bases and 2 bases, there was a span of 7 bases. CDR3 size: 13 residues.

The CDR3 DNA reads TGTGCCAGCAGTTTAGGGACTTACTACGAGCAGTACTTC. It specifies CASSLGTYYEQYF. The rearrangement uses TRBV28 and TRBJ2-7, with a tentative D call TRBD2 (6 bases). This CDR3 is built from 13 residues. Per the germline V gene, CDR1 is MDHEN and CDR2 is SYDVKM. Trimming removed 2 bases from V and 3 bases from J, with 8 bases in between.

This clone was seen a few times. This CDR3 reads CASSLKPAGGGYTF. The CDR3, as DNA: TGTGCCAGCAGTTTAAAGCCCGCCGGGGGAGGCTACACCTTC. The rearrangement links TRBV27 to TRBJ1-2; perhaps TRBD1 as D (5 bases). This CDR3 contains 14 residues. Germline CDR1 is MNHEY and CDR2 is SMNVEV (reference sequence). V lost 2 bases and J lost 8, with 15 bases in between.

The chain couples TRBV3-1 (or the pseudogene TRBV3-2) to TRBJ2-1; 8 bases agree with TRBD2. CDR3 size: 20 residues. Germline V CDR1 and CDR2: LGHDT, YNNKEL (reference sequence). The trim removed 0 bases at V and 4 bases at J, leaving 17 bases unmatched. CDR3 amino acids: CASSQDWRGLAGTSYNEQFF. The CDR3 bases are TGTGCCAGCAGCCAAGATTGGAGGGGGTTAGCGGGGACTTCTTACAATGAGCAGTTCTTC.

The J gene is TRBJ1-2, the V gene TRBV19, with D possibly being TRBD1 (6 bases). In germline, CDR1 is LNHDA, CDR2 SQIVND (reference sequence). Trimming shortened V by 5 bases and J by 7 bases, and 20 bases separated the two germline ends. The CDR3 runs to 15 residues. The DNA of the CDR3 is TGTGCCAGTAGTTTCTCCGGCCCGGGACAACTTGGCTACACCTTC. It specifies CASSFSGPGQLGYTF.

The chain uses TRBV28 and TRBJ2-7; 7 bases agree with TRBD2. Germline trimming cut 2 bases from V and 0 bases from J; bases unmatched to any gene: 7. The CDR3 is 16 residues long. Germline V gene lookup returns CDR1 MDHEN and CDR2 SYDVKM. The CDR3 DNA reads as TGTGCCAGCAGTTTACTAGCGGTGTGGAGCTCCTACGAGCAGTACTTC. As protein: CASSLLAVWSSYEQYF. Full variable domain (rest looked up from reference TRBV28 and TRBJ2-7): DVKVTQSSRYLVKRTGEKVFLECVQDMDHENMFWYRQDPGLGLRLIYFSYDVKMKEKGDIPEGYSVSREKKERFSLILESASTNQTSMYLCASSLLAVWSSYEQYFGPGTRLTVT.

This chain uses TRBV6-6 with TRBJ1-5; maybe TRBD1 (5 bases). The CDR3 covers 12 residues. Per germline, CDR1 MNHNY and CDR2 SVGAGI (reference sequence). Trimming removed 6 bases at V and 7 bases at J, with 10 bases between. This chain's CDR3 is CASSPREQPQHF. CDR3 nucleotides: TGTGCCAGCAGCCCCAGGGAACAGCCCCAGCATTTT.

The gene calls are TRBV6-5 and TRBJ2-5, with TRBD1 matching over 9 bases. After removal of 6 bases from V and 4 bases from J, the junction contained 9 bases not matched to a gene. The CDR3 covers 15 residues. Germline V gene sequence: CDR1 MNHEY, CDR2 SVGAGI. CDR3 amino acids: CASRSYGTGSETQYF. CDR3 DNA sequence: TGTGCCAGCAGGTCCTACGGGACAGGGTCAGAGACCCAGTACTTC.